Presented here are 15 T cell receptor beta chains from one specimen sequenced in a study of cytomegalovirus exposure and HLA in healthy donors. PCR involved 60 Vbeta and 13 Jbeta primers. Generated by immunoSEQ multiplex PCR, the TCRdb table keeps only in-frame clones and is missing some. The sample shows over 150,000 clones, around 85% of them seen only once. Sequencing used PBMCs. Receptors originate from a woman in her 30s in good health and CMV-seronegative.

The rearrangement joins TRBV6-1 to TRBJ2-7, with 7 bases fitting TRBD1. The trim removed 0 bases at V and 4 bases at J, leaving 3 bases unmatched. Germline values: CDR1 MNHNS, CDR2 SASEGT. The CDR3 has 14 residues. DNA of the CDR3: TGTGCCAGCAGTGAAGCGGGACAGCAGTACGAGCAGTACTTC. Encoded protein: CASSEAGQQYEQYF.

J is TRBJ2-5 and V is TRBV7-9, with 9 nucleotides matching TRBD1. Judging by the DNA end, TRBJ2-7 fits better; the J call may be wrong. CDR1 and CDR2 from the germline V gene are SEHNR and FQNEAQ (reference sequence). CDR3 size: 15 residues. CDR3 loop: CASSLRDRDFDEQYF. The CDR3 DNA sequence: TGTGCCAGCAGCCTTAGGGACAGGGACTTCGACGAGCAGTACTTC.

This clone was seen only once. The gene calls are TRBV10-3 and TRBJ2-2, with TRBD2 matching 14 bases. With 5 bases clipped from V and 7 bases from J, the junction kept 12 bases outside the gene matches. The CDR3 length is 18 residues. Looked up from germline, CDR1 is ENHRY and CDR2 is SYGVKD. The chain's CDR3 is CAISSTSGRARGGGELFF. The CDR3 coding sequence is TGTGCCATCAGTTCGACTAGCGGGAGGGCCAGGGGTGGCGGGGAGCTGTTTTTT.

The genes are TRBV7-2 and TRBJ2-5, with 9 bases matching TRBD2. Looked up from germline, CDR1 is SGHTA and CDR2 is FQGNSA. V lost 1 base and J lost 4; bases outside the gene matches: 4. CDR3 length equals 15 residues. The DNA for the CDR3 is TGTGCCAGCAGCTTAGTAGCGGGGGTCCGAGAGACCCAGTACTTC. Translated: CASSLVAGVRETQYF. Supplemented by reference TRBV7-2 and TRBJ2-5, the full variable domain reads GAGVSQSPSNKVTEKGKDVELRCDPISGHTALYWYRQSLGQGLEFLIYFQGNSAPDKSGLPSDRFSAERTGGSVSTLTIQRTQQEDSAVYLCASSLVAGVRETQYFGPGTRLLVL.

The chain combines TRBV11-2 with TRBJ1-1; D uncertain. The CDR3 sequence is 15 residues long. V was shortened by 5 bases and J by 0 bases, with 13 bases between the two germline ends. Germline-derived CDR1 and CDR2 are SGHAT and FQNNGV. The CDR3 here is CASSPTVSLNTEAFF. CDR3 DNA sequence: TGTGCCAGCAGCCCCACGGTATCATTGAACACTGAAGCTTTCTTT.

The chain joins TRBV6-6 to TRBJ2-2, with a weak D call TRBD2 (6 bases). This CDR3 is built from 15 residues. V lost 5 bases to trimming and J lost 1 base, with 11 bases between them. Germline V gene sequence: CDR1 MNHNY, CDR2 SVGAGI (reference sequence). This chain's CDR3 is CASSTTGGNTGELFF. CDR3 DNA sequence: TGTGCCAGCAGTACGACCGGGGGGAACACCGGGGAGCTGTTTTTT.

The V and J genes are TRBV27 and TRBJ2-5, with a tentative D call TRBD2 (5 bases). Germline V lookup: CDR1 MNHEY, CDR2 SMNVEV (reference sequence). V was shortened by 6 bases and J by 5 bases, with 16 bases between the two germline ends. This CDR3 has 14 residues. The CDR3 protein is CASRGWITGETQYF. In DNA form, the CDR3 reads TGTGCCAGCAGGGGGTGGATTACGGGGGAGACCCAGTACTTC.

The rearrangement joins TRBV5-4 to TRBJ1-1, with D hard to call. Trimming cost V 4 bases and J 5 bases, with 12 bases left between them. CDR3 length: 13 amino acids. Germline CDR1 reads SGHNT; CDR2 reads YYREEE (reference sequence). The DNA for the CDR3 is TGTGCCAGCAGCGCATCGCGGAGGACTGAAGCTTTCTTT. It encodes CASSASRRTEAFF.

CDR3 coding DNA: TGTGCCAGCAGCTTACGCGGGGTCAGTGGGGCCAACGTCCTGACTTTC. It encodes CASSLRGVSGANVLTF. The J gene is TRBJ2-6, the V gene TRBV7-8, with TRBD2 as a possible D gene (6 bases). The CDR3 has 16 residues. V lost 2 bases to trimming and J lost 3 bases, with 11 bases between them. Germline assignment: CDR1 SGHVS and CDR2 FQNEAQ.

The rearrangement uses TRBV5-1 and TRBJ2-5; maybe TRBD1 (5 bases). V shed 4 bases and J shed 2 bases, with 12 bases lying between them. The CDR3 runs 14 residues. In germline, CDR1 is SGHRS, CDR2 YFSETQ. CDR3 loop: CASSEQVGQETQYF. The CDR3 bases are TGCGCCAGCAGCGAACAGGTGGGGCAAGAGACCCAGTACTTC. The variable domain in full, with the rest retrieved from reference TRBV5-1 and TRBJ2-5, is KAGVTQTPRYLIKTRGQQVTLSCSPISGHRSVSWYQQTPGQGLQFLFEYFSETQRNKGNFPGRFSGRQFSNSRSEMNVSTLELGDSALYLCASSEQVGQETQYFGPGTRLLVL.

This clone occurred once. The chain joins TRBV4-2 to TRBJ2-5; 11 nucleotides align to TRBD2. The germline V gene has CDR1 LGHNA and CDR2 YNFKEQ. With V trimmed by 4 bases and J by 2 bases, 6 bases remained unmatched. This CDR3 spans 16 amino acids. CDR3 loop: CASSRRGTSGQETQYF. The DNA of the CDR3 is TGTGCCAGCAGCCGACGTGGGACTAGCGGACAAGAGACCCAGTACTTC.

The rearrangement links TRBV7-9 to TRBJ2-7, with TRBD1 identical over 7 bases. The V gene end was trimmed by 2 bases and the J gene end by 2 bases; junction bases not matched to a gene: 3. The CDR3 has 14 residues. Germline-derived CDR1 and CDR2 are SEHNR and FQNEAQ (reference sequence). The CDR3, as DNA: TGTGCCAGCAGCTTAAGAACAGGGGCCTACGAGCAGTACTTC. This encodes CASSLRTGAYEQYF.

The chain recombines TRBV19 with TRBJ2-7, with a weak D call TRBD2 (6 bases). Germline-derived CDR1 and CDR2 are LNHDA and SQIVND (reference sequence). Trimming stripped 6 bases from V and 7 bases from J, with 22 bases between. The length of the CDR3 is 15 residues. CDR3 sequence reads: CASRPPAGRSEEQYF. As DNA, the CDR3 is TGTGCCAGTAGGCCCCCGGCAGGGAGGTCGGAGGAGCAGTACTTC. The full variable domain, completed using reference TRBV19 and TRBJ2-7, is DGGITQSPKYLFRKEGQNVTLSCEQNLNHDAMYWYRQDPGQGLRLIYYSQIVNDFQKGDIAEGYSVSREKKESFPLTVTSAQKNPTAFYLCASRPPAGRSEEQYFGPGTRLTVT.

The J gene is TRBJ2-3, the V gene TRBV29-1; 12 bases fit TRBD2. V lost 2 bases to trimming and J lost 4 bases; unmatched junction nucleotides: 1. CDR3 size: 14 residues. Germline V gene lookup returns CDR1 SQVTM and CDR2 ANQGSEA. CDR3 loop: CSVELAGGADTQYF. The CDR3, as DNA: TGCAGCGTTGAACTAGCGGGAGGGGCAGATACGCAGTATTTT.

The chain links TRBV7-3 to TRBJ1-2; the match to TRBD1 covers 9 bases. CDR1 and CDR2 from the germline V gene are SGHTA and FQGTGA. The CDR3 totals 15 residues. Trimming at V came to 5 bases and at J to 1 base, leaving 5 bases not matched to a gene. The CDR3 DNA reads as TGTGCCAGCAGCCGAGGACAGGGGAGTAACTATGGCTACACCTTC. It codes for CASSRGQGSNYGYTF. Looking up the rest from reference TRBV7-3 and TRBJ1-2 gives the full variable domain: GAGVSQTPSNKVTEKGKYVELRCDPISGHTALYWYRQSLGQGPEFLIYFQGTGAADDSGLPNDRFFAVRPEGSVSTLKIQRTERGDSAVYLCASSRGQGSNYGYTFGSGTRLTVV.